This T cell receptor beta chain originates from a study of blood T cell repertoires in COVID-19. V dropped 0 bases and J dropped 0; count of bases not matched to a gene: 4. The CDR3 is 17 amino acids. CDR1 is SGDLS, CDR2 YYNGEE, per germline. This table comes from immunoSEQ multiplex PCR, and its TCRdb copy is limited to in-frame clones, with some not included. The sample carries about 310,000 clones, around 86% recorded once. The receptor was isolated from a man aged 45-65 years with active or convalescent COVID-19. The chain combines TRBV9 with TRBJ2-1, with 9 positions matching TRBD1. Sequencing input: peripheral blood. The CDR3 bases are TGTGCCAGCAGCGTAGCCCTGACAGGGGGCTCCTACAATGAGCAGTTCTTC. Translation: CASSVALTGGSYNEQFF.